This T cell receptor beta chain appears in the sequencing data of a study of regulatory T cells in long-lasting Graves disease (dated by TCRdb to the early 2020s). For the study in its entirety: To count as having persistent Graves' disease, a patient had to have received antithyroid drug treatment for over 5 years with TSH receptor autoantibodies remaining persistently positive. The study was conducted in China and was registered as a clinical trial. A total of some 33 samples were covered by TCR sequencing, comprising approximately 13 persistent and around 20 newly diagnosed Graves' disease patients. Antithyroid drugs had been taken for approximately 9.5 years on average by persistent Graves' disease patients in the clinical cohort. Peripheral blood TCR sequencing and RNA sequencing compared persistent Graves' disease patients with newly diagnosed Graves' disease patients. General conclusions and limits of the study: As a limitation, the authors acknowledged that the small sample size may reduce accuracy. Only peripheral blood was studied, because thyroid tissue, the primary lesion, was inaccessible. Sequencing and analysis were restricted to the TCR beta chain. TRBV28, TRBJ1-2 and TRBJ2-5 were preferentially used in persistent disease, while TRBV20-1 and TRBJ2-1 were favored in newly diagnosed disease. Patients with persistent disease shared more public clonotypes (about 2,700) than newly diagnosed patients did (966). Compared with newly diagnosed patients, patients with persistent Graves' disease had lower TCR Shannon entropy and fewer highly expanded clones, which suggests clonal expansion.

Library prep was done by multiplex PCR. The data were produced on an Illumina HiSeq 4000. iRepertoire HTBI primers and Arm-PCR amplification of CDR3 regions were used to construct TCR beta libraries. Before sequencing, the PCR products underwent gel purification. On the study's bioinformatics: Gene usage analysis of CDR3 amino acid clonotypes used the 50 to 70 TRBV and some 13 TRBJ segments found across samples. Filtered high-quality paired reads were merged into contigs using COPE and FqMerger. BLAST was used to align contigs to the IMGT TRBV, TRBD and TRBJ reference genes, and CDR3 was defined following IMGT. Clonotypes above 0.1% frequency were classified as highly expanded clones. Shannon entropy was used to measure repertoire diversity, and the Gini coefficient was used to measure V-J evenness. Clonotypes shared by more than one individual were considered public. In TCRdb, the public reads were trimmed at Q25 with fastp and aligned with MiXCR, with productive beta chains retained. Rows matching on CDR3 protein sequence are summarized as one entry with the most common DNA and genes. The V and J calls, along with clone size, are taken from TCRdb and not from the paper's own processing. This sample is represented by about 660,000 distinct CDR3 sequences; about 32% of them were singletons. 35% to 55% of the sample lies in the top ten.

This clonotype showed up just a few times. Its antigen is still unknown. Base qualities were left out, and no much larger clone turns up one base away. The CDR3 holds 12 amino acids from the cysteine to the phenylalanine. The entry retains the CDR3 DNA only, 36 bases that are in frame from base 1. After removal of 5 bases from V and 6 bases from J, the junction retains 5 bases not matched to a gene. Sequences DFQATT (CDR1) and SNEGSKA (CDR2) are obtained from the germline V gene (reference sequence). Taken with the paper, the label for time point translates to: persistent/refractory GD, antithyroid drugs over 5 years with positive TRAb. For both TCR sequencing and RNA sequencing, RNA was extracted from PBMCs using TRIzol. The diagnosis of Graves' disease followed American Thyroid Association guidelines. Patients were recruited from an endocrinology department in Xi'an, China. Each patient gave 9 to 10 milliliters of peripheral blood, collected in an EDTA anticoagulant tube. Ficoll Paque Plus density gradient separation was used to isolate PBMCs, and no additional T cell sorting was done. RNA quality was checked with an Agilent 2100 Bioanalyzer and agarose gel, and concentration with a NanoDrop 2000.

The sequenced sample was peripheral blood mononuclear cells (PBMCs), obtained when the disease was refractory, from a patient treated with antithyroid drugs. This TCR came from a female donor with Graves disease. The sequence joins TRBV20-1 to TRBJ1-1; 8 bases in between match TRBD1. The DNA sequence is TGCAGTGCTGGGGACAGGCAGGCTGAAGCTTTCTTT. The translation is CSAGDRQAEAFF.